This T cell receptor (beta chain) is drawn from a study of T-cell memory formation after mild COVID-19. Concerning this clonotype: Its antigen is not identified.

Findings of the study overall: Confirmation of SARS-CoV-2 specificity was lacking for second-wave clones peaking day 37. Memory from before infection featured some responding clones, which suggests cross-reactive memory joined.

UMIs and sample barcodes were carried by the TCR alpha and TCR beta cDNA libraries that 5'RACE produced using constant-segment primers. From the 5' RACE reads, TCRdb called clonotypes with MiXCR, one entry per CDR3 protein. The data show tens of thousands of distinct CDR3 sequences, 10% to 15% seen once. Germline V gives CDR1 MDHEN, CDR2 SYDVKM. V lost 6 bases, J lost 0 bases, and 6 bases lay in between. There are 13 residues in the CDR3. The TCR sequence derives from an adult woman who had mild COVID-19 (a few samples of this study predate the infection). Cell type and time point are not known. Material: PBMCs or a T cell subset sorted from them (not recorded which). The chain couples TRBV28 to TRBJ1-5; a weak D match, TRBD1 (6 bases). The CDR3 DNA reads TGTGCCAGCAGACAGGGTAGCAATCAGCCCCAGCATTTT. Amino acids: CASRQGSNQPQHF.